This TCR beta chain came from a study of blood T cell repertoires in COVID-19. The method was immunoSEQ multiplex PCR; TCRdb's version includes in-frame clones alone and lacks a portion of them. The data hold approximately 300,000 clones, with approximately 90% observed a single time. The receptor was isolated from a man aged 30 to 39 with acute or convalescent COVID-19. Sequencing input: peripheral blood.

The CDR3 DNA reads TGTGCCGGGACCCCCGGGACAGGGGCGTCCTGGTTCGGAAAACTGTTTTTT. The encoded protein is CAGTPGTGASWFGKLFF. The genes are TRBV30 and TRBJ1-4; 10 nucleotides match TRBD1. The CDR3 totals 17 residues. CDR1 and CDR2 (germline): GTSNPN, SVGIG (reference sequence). The V segment lost 8 bases and the J segment 10 bases; nucleotides outside the gene matches: 22.